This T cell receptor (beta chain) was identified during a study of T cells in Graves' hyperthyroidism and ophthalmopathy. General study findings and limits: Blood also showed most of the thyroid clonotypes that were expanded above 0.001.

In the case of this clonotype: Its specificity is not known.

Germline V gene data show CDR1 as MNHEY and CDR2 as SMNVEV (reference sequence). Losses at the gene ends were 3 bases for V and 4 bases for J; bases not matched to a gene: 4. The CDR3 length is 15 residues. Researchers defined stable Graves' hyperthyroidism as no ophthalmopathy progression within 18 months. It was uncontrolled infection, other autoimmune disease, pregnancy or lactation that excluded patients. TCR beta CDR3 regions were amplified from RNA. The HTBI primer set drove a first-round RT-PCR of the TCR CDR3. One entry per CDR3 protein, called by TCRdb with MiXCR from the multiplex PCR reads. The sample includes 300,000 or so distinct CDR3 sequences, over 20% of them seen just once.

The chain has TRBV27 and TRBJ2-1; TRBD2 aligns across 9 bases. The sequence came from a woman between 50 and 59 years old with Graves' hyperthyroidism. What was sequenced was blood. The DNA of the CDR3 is TGTGCCAGCAGTTTTCGACTAGCGGCATACAATGAGCAGTTCTTC. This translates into CASSFRLAAYNEQFF.